This T cell receptor beta chain was identified during a study of blood T cell repertoires in COVID-19. Study background: T cells, B-cell-depleted T cells, or PBMCs supplied cDNA or gDNA.

Germline V lookup: CDR1 SGHTA, CDR2 FQGNSA. The junction had 6 bases not matched to a gene; V was cut back by 1 base and J by 3 bases. The CDR3 length is 16 residues. This clone has only one observation. TCRdb's table, derived via immunoSEQ multiplex PCR, lists solely in-frame clones and lacks some. The sample lists about 210,000 clones, roughly 85% occurring once. The source material was peripheral blood. V is TRBV7-2 and J is TRBJ1-3; TRBD1 matches 7 bases. This receptor was identified in a woman aged 70-85 years with COVID-19, enrolled during active disease. The CDR3 region is CASSLVEGALGNTIYF. DNA for the CDR3: TGTGCCAGCAGCTTAGTGGAGGGGGCGCTTGGAAACACCATATATTTT.